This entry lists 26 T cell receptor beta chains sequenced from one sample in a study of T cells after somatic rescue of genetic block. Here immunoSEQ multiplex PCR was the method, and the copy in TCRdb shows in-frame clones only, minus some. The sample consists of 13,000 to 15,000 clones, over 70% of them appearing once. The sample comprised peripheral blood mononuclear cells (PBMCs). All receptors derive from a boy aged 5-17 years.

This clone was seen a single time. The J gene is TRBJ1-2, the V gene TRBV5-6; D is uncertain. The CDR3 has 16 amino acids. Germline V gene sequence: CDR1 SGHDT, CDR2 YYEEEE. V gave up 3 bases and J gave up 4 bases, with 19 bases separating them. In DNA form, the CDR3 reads TGTGCCAGCAGCTCCTCTCAGTGGGCTCCCAGCTATGGCTACACCTTC. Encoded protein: CASSSSQWAPSYGYTF.

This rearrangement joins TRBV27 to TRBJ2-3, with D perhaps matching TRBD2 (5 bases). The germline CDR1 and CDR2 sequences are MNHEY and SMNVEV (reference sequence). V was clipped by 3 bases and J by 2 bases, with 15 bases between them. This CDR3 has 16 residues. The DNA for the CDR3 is TGTGCCAGCAGTTTGGACTTCAGGCCCCCCACAGATACGCAGTATTTT. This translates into CASSLDFRPPTDTQYF.

The CDR3 nucleotides are TGTGCCAGCAGCCACACTAGCGCCCAAGAGACCCAGTACTTC. Protein: CASSHTSAQETQYF. This sequence joins TRBV14 and TRBJ2-5, with 7 bases that match TRBD2. The CDR3 is 14 amino acids. Unmatched junction bases numbered 2, after V lost 3 bases and J lost 1 base. Germline V gene data show CDR1 as SGHDN and CDR2 as FVKESK.

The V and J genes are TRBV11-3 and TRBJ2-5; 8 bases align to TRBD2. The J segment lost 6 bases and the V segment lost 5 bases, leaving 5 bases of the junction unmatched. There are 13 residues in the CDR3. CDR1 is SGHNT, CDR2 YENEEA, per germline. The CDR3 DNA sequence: TGTGCCAGCAGCCTGACTAGCGCGCAGACCCAGTACTTC. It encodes CASSLTSAQTQYF.

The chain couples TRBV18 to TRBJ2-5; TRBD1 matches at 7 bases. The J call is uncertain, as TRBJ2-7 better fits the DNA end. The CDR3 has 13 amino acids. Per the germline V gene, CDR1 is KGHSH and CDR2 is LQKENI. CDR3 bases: TGTGCCAGCTCACCAGGACAGGTCTACGAGCAGTACTTC. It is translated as CASSPGQVYEQYF.

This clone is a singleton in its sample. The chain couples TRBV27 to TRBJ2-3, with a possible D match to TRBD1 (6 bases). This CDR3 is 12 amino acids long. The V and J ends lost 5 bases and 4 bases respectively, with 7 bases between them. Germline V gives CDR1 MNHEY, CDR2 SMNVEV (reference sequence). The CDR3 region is CASSPGADTQYF. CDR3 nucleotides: TGTGCCAGCAGTCCAGGGGCAGATACGCAGTATTTT.

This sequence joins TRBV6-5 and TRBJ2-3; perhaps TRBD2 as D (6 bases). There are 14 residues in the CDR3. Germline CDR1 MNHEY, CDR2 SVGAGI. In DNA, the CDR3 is TGTGCGTCGGGGCTAGCGTATAGCACAGATACGCAGTATTTT. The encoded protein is CASGLAYSTDTQYF.

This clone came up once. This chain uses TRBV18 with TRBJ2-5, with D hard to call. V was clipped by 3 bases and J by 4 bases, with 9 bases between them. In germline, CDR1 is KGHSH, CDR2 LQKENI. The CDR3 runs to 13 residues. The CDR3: CASSPPAGETQYF. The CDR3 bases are TGTGCCAGCTCACCGCCCGCAGGAGAGACCCAGTACTTC.

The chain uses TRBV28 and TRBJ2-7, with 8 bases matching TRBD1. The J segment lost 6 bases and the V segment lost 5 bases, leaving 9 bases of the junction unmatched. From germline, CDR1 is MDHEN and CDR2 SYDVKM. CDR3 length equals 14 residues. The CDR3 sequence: CASSLPGQALEQYF. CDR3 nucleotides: TGTGCCAGCAGTCTCCCGGGACAGGCTCTCGAGCAGTACTTC.

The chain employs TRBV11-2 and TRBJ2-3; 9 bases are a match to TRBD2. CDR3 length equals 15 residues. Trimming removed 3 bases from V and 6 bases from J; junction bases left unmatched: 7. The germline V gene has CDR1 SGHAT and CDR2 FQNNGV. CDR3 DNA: TGTGCCAGCAGCTTCGGTAGCGGGAGAGGCGATACGCAGTATTTT. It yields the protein CASSFGSGRGDTQYF. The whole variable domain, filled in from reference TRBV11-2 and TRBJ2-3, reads EAGVAQSPRYKIIEKRQSVAFWCNPISGHATLYWYQQILGQGPKLLIQFQNNGVVDDSQLPKDRFSAERLKGVDSTLKIQPAKLEDSAVYLCASSFGSGRGDTQYFGPGTRLTVL.

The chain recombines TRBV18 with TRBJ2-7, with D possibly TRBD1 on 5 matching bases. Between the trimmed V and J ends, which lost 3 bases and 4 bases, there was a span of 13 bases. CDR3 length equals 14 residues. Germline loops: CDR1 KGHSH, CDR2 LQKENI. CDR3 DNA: TGTGCCAGCTCACCCACCCAGGGTTCATACGAGCAGTACTTC. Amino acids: CASSPTQGSYEQYF.

CDR3 bases: TGTGCCAGCAAAGGGGGCGCGGGTCAGCCCCAGCATTTT. Translating it yields CASKGGAGQPQHF. The chain links TRBV6-6 to TRBJ1-5; 7 nucleotides agree with TRBD1. CDR1 MNHNY and CDR2 SVGAGI come from the germline V gene (reference sequence). V lost 7 bases to trimming and J lost 6 bases; unmatched junction nucleotides: 6. The length of the CDR3 is 13 residues.

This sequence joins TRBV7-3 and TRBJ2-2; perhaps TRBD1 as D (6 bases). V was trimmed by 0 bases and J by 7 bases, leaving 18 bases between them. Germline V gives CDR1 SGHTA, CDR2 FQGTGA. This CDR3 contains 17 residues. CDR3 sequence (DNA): TGTGCCAGCAGCTTAACGGGGTCCGGGACAAATCGCGGGGAGCTGTTTTTT. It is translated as CASSLTGSGTNRGELFF.

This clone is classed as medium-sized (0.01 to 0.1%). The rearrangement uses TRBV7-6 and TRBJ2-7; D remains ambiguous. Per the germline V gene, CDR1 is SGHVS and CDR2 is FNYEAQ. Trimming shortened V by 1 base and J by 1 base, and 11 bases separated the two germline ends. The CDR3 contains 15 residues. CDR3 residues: CASSLEGLQSYEQYF. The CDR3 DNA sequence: TGTGCCAGCAGCTTAGAAGGGCTTCAGTCCTACGAGCAGTACTTC.

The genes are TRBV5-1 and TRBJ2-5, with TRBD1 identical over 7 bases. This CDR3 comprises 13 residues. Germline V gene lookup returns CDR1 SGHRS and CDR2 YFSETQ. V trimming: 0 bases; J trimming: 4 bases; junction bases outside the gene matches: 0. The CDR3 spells CASSLAGGETQYF. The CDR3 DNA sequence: TGCGCCAGCAGCTTGGCAGGGGGAGAGACCCAGTACTTC.

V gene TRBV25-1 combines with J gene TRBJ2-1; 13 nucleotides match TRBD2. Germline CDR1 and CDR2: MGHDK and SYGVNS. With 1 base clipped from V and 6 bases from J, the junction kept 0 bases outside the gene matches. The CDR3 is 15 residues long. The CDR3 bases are TGTGCCAGCAGTGAATGGACTAGCGGGAGCAATGAGCAGTTCTTC. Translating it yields CASSEWTSGSNEQFF.

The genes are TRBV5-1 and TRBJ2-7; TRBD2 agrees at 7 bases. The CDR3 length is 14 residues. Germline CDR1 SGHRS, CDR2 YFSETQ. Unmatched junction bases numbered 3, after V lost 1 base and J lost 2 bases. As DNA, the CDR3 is TGCGCCAGCAGCTTGAATCGGGGGGCCTACGAGCAGTACTTC. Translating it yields CASSLNRGAYEQYF.

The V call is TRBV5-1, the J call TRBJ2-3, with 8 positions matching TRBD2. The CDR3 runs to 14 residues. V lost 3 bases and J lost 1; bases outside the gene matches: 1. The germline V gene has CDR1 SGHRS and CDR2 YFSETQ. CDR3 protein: CASSSTSGTDTQYF. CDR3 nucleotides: TGCGCCAGCAGCTCGACTAGCGGCACAGATACGCAGTATTTT.

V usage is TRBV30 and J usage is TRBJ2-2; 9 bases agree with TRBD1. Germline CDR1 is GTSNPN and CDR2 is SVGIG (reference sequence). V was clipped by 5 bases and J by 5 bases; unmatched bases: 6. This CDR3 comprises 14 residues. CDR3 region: CAWQQGAGTGELFF. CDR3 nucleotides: TGTGCCTGGCAACAGGGGGCAGGGACCGGGGAGCTGTTTTTT.

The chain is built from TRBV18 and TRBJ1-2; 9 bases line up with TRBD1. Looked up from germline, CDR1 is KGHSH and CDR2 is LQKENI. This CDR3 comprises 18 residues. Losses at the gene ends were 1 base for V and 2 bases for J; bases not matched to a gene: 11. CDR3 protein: CASSPQSGTGRSNYGYTF. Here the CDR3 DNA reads TGTGCCAGCTCACCACAGTCCGGGACAGGGAGGTCCAACTATGGCTACACCTTC.

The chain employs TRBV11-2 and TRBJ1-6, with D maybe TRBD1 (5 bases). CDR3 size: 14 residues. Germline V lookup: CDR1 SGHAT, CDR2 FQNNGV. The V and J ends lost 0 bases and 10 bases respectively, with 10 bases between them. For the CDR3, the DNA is TGTGCCAGCAGCTTAGAGCAGGGAGGGTCACCCCTCCACTTT. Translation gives CASSLEQGGSPLHF.

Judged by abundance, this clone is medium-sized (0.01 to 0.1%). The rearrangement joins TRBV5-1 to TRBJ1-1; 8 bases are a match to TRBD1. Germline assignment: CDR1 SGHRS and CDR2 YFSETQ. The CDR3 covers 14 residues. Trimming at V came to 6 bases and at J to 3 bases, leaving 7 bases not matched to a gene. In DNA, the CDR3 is TGCGCCAGCACCAGACAGGGGAGTGACACTGAAGCTTTCTTT. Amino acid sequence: CASTRQGSDTEAFF.

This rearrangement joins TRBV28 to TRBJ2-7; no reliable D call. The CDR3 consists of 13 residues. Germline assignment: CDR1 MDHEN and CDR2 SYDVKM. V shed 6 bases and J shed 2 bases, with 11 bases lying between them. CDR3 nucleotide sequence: TGTGCCAGCAGCAGTGGCAGCACCTACGAGCAGTACTTC. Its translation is CASSSGSTYEQYF.

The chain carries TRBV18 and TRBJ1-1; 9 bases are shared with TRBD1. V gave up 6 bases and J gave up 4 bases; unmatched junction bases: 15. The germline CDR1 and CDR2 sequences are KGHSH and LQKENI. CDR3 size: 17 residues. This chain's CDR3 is CASSSVPGQGVATEAFF. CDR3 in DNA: TGTGCCAGCTCGTCCGTCCCGGGACAGGGAGTGGCCACTGAAGCTTTCTTT.

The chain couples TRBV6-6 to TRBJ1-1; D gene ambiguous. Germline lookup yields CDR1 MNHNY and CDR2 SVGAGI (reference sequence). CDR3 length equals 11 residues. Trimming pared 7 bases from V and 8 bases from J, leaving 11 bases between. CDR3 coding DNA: TGTGCCAGCACCTTTAGCTTAGAAGCTTTCTTT. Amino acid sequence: CASTFSLEAFF.

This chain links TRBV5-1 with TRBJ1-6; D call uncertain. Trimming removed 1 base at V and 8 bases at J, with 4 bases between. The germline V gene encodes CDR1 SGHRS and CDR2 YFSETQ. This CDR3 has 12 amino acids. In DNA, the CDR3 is TGCGCCAGCAGCTTGATCGATTCACCCCTCCACTTT. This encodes CASSLIDSPLHF.